Listed below are T cell receptor beta chains from one sample, sequenced in a study of cytomegalovirus exposure and HLA in healthy donors. Clones were sequenced by immunoSEQ multiplex PCR, and TCRdb holds only the in-frame ones, with some missing. Of 150,000 to 200,000 clones listed, over 75% were seen once; the top ten hold under 1.5%. Material for sequencing was PBMCs. The source of these receptors is a woman aged 30 to 39 in good health and CMV-seronegative. The CDR3 runs from the conserved cysteine through the conserved F or W. The D gene is left open where the match is weak. A row's size may be missing; if present it is once, few, many or a size class.

>14|NA|TRBV27|NA|TRBJ1-1
CASSQTSSNTEAFF
TGTGCCAGCAGCCAGACAAGCTCGAACACTGAAGCTTTCTTT
>14|TRBD1|TRBV4-1|NA|TRBJ2-7
CASSPPTGEREQYF
TGCGCCAGCAGCCCACCCACAGGGGAGCGGGAGCAGTACTTC
>15|NA|TRBV19|few|TRBJ2-7
CATSRQASDSYEQYF
TGTGCCACCTCCCGACAGGCCTCAGACTCCTACGAGCAGTACTTC
>16|NA|TRBV7-2|NA|TRBJ1-1
CASSLSPPLVGTEAFF
TGTGCCAGCAGCTTAAGCCCCCCCCTGGTCGGCACTGAAGCTTTCTTT
>13|NA|TRBV19|NA|TRBJ2-3
CASRAYAPDTQYF
TGTGCCTCGCGCGCATATGCCCCAGATACGCAGTATTTT
>15|NA|TRBV6-1|few|TRBJ1-6
CASSAIREENSPLHF
TGTGCCAGCAGTGCTATCCGGGAGGAGAATTCACCCCTCCACTTT
>15|NA|TRBV6-6|NA|TRBJ1-2
CASSYGGTRTLGYTF
TGTGCCAGCAGTTACGGTGGGACAAGGACACTCGGCTACACCTTC
>12|NA|TRBV6-1|NA|TRBJ2-1
CASTHRYNEQFF
TGTGCCAGCACCCACAGGTACAATGAGCAGTTCTTC
>13|NA|TRBV4-1|NA|TRBJ1-2
CASTLTEVYGYTF
TGCGCCAGCACCCTGACGGAGGTCTATGGCTACACCTTC
>17|NA|TRBV11-2|NA|TRBJ2-3
CASSLDETGLSTDTQYF
TGTGCCAGCAGCTTAGATGAAACGGGGTTGAGCACAGATACGCAGTATTTT
>12|NA|TRBV19|NA|TRBJ1-6
CASSINYSPLHF
TGCGCCAGTAGTATCAACTATTCACCCCTCCACTTT
>13|NA|TRBV28|NA|TRBJ1-1
CASSFREVTEAFF
TGTGCCAGCAGTTTCAGGGAGGTCACTGAAGCTTTCTTT
>12|NA|TRBV13|NA|TRBJ2-1
CASSRRPGEQFF
TGTGCCAGCAGCCGACGCCCAGGTGAGCAGTTCTTC
>11|NA|TRBV19|NA|TRBJ2-7
CASSTQGKQYF
TGTGCCAGTAGTACCCAGGGAAAGCAGTACTTC
>11|NA|TRBV5-4|NA|TRBJ2-3
CASSWGLRQYF
TGTGCCAGCAGCTGGGGACTCAGGCAGTATTTT
>14|NA|TRBV5-1|NA|TRBJ1-1
CASSYTQGLLEAFF
TGCGCCAGCAGCTACACCCAGGGTCTCCTTGAAGCTTTCTTT
>13|NA|TRBV6-6|NA|TRBJ1-4
CASSYTGYEKLFF
TGTGCCAGCAGCTATACAGGGTACGAAAAACTGTTTTTT
>17|TRBD2|TRBV2|NA|TRBJ2-7
CASNRQRGGLGSYEQYF
TGTGCCAGCAATAGGCAGCGGGGGGGCCTGGGCTCCTACGAGCAGTACTTC
>13|NA|TRBV29-1|NA|TRBJ1-4
CSVRGGGNEKLFF
TGCAGCGTTAGAGGGGGTGGTAATGAAAAACTGTTTTTT
>16|TRBD2|TRBV13|NA|TRBJ2-5
CASSYKGLARGETQYF
TGTGCCAGCAGCTACAAAGGACTAGCAAGGGGAGAGACCCAGTACTTC
>13|NA|TRBV27|NA|TRBJ1-2
CASSLSGERGYTF
TGTGCCAGCAGTTTGTCTGGCGAGCGTGGCTACACCTTC
>15|TRBD2|TRBV4-1|NA|TRBJ2-7
CASSRAGAISYEQYF
TGCGCCAGCAGCCGAGCGGGGGCGATCTCCTACGAGCAGTACTTC
>14|TRBD1|TRBV7-9|NA|TRBJ2-7
CASSPRTGTYEQYF
TGTGCCAGCAGCCCCAGGACAGGGACCTACGAGCAGTACTTC
>12|TRBD2|TRBV4-1|NA|TRBJ2-5
CASSQAGGTQYF
TGCGCCAGCAGCCAAGCGGGGGGGACCCAGTACTTC
>17|TRBD2|TRBV29-1|NA|TRBJ2-1
CSVEALAGGFLYNEQFF
TGCAGCGTTGAAGCGCTAGCGGGGGGTTTCCTTTACAATGAGCAGTTCTTC
>15|TRBD1|TRBV11-2|NA|TRBJ2-3
CASSLGGQLTDTQYF
TGTGCCAGCAGCTTAGGGGGACAGCTCACAGATACGCAGTATTTT
>14|NA|TRBV10-1|NA|TRBJ1-5
CASSVRDSNQPQHF
TGCGCCAGCAGTGTCAGGGATAGCAATCAGCCCCAGCATTTT
>14|NA|TRBV27|NA|TRBJ1-1
CASSSLAANTEAFF
TGTGCCAGCAGTTCGTTGGCCGCGAACACTGAAGCTTTCTTT
>16|NA|TRBV4-1|few|TRBJ2-3
CASSHYSGTSTDTQYF
TGCGCCAGCAGCCATTATTCGGGGACTAGCACAGATACGCAGTATTTT
>15|TRBD2|TRBV5-8|few|TRBJ2-5
CASTRKTGGQETQYF
TGTGCCAGCACCAGGAAAACGGGGGGCCAAGAGACCCAGTACTTC
>14|NA|TRBV27|NA|TRBJ2-6
CASSLQSGANVLTF
TGTGCCAGCAGCCTCCAGTCCGGGGCCAACGTCCTGACTTTC
>14|NA|TRBV7-9|NA|TRBJ2-7
CSSSLVEGGYEQYF
TGTTCCAGCAGCTTGGTGGAGGGTGGGTACGAGCAGTACTTC
>11|NA|TRBV20-1|NA|TRBJ2-7
CSAGQGSEQYF
TGCAGTGCCGGGCAGGGCTCCGAGCAGTACTTC
>17|TRBD2|TRBV27|NA|TRBJ2-5
CASSSYRLAGREETQYF
TGTGCCAGCAGTTCCTATAGACTAGCGGGGAGGGAGGAGACCCAGTACTTC
>16|TRBD1|TRBV7-9|few|TRBJ2-1
CASSTGTGSGGNEQFF
TGTGCCAGCAGCACCGGGACAGGTAGTGGAGGGAATGAGCAGTTCTTC
>17|NA|TRBV7-8|NA|TRBJ1-1
CASSLAAGLVVNTEAFF
TGTGCCAGCAGCTTAGCGGCGGGCCTGGTTGTGAACACTGAAGCTTTCTTT
>16|NA|TRBV5-1|NA|TRBJ2-2
CASRAQGGLNTGELFF
TGCGCCAGCAGAGCTCAGGGAGGTTTGAACACCGGGGAGCTGTTTTTT
>16|TRBD2|TRBV5-4|NA|TRBJ2-6
CASSSLAASGANVLTF
TGTGCCAGCAGCTCCCTAGCGGCCTCTGGGGCCAACGTCCTGACTTTC
>13|NA|TRBV27|NA|TRBJ2-5
CASSNLARETQYF
TGTGCCAGCAGTAATCTAGCTAGGGAGACCCAGTACTTC
>21|TRBD2|TRBV4-2|NA|TRBJ2-6
CASSQDPIAGVLSSGANVLTF
TGTGCCAGCAGCCAAGACCCCATAGCGGGGGTTCTAAGTTCTGGGGCCAACGTCCTGACTTTC
>16|NA|TRBV5-1|NA|TRBJ2-2
CASSLWVSADTGELFF
TGCGCCAGCAGCTTGTGGGTCTCAGCGGACACCGGGGAGCTGTTTTTT
>13|NA|TRBV29-1|few|TRBJ1-1
CSVEPVGGTEAFF
TGCAGCGTTGAACCGGTAGGGGGCACTGAAGCTTTCTTT
>21|NA|TRBV4-2|NA|TRBJ2-1
CASSRFSEAHPRYSSYNEQFF
TGTGCCAGCAGCCGTTTTTCAGAGGCTCACCCTCGATATAGCTCCTACAATGAGCAGTTCTTC
>12|NA|TRBV2|NA|TRBJ1-1
CASSGRATEAFF
TGTGCCAGCAGTGGCAGGGCGACTGAAGCTTTCTTT
>15|TRBD1|TRBV27|NA|TRBJ1-1
CASSRGTGGNTEAFF
TGTGCCAGCAGTCGGGGTACAGGGGGGAACACTGAAGCTTTCTTT